The present entry profiles one T cell receptor (beta chain) with its context. Its antigen is unknown. This sample was taken from a study of beta chain features in type 1 diabetes. Sequenced material consisted of expressed TCRB transcripts (all of the isolated RNA was reverse transcribed). The table came from immunoSEQ multiplex PCR; TCRdb's copy has only in-frame clones and leaves some out. The repertoire holds 600,000 to 700,000 clones, 12% seen once, with more than 0.095% in the top ten. General study points: Across all four CD4+ subsets, people with type 1 diabetes showed modestly shorter TCRB CDR3s. PCR might favor shorter templates, equally in patients and controls. Whether HLA type influences TCRB rearrangement remained unresolved here.

The origin of this receptor is a man younger than 45 with type 1 diabetes. Sequencing was performed on naive CD4+ T cells from blood.

This CDR3 reads CASSLRQGLNYGYTF. DNA for the CDR3: TGTGCCAGCAGCTTAAGACAGGGTCTTAACTATGGCTACACCTTC. The chain recombines TRBV13 with TRBJ1-2, with 7 bases identical to TRBD1. V was clipped by 2 bases and J by 1 base; unmatched bases: 4. This CDR3 is built from 15 residues. Germline CDR1 reads PRHDT; CDR2 reads FYEKMQ (reference sequence).